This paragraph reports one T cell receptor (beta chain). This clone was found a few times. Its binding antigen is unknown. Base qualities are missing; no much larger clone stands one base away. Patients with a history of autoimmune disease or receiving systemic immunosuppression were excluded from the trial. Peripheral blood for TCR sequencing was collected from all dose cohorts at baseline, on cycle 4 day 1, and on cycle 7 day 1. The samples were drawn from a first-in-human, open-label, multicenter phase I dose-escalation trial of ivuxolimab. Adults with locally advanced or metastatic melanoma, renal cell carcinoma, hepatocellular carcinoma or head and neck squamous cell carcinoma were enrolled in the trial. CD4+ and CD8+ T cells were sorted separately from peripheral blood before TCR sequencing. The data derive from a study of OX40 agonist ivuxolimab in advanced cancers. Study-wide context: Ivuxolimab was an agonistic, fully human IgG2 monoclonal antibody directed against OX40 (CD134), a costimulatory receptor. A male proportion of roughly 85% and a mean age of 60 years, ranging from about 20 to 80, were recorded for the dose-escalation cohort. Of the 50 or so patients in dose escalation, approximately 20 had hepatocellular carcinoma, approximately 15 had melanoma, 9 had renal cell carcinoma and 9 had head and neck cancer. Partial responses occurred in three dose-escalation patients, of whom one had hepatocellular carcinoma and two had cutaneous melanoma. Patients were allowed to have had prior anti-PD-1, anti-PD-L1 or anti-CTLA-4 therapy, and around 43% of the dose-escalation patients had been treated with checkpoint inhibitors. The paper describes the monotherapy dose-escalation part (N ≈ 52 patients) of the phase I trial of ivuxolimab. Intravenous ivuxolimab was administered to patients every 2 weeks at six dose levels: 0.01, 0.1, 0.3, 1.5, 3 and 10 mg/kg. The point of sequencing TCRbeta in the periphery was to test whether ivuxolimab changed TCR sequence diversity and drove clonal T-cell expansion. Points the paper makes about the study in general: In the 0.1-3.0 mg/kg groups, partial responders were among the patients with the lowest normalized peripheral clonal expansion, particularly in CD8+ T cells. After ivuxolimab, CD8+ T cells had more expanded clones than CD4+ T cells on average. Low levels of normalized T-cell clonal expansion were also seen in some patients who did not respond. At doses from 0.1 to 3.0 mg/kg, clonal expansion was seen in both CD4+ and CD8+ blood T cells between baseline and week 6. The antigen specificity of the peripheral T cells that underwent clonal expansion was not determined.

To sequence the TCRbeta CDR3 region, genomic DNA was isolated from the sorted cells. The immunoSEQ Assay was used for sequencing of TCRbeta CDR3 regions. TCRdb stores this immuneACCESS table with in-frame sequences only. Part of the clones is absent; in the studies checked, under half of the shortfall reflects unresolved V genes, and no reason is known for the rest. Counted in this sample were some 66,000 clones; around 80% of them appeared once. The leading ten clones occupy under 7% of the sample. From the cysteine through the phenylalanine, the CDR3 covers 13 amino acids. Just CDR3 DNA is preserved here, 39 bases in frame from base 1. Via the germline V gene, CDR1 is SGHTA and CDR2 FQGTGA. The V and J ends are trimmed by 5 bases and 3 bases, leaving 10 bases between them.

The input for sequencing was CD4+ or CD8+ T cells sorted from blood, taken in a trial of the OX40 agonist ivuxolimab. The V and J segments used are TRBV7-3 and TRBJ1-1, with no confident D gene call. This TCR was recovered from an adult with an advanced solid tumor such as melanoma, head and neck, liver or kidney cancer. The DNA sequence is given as TGTGCCAGCAGCCTAGCGGTCGACACTGAAGCTTTCTTT. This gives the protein CASSLAVDTEAFF.